These T cell receptor beta chains were read from a single sample in a study of cytomegalovirus exposure and HLA in healthy donors. Assay: immunoSEQ multiplex PCR; the TCRdb copy retains only in-frame clones and omits some. The table includes some 130,000 clones, approximately 82% detected once. Input material: PBMCs. These receptors came from a female donor in good health and CMV-seronegative. The CDR3 runs from the conserved cysteine through the conserved F or W.

CDR3	J	V
CASSFMSIEKLFF	TRBJ1-4	TRBV5-6
CASSPNPRGLYGYTF	TRBJ1-2	TRBV28
CASSPSPTGQETQYF	TRBJ2-5	TRBV18
CASSVDRGDGYTF	TRBJ1-2	TRBV2
CASSVQGQGNTIYF	TRBJ1-3	TRBV6-5
CASSLMGPQFF	TRBJ2-1	TRBV7-2
CSVVSDRSEQYF	TRBJ2-7	TRBV29-1
CASSLGQGNTGELFF	TRBJ2-2	TRBV27
CACVAGNQPQHF	TRBJ1-5	TRBV30
CASSQEPGMSNQPQHF	TRBJ1-5	TRBV4-1
CASSPFPTGLTGELFF	TRBJ2-2	TRBV7-2
CASRMGQGGFYEQYF	TRBJ2-7	TRBV2
CASSYDVGSFYNEQFF	TRBJ2-1	TRBV7-3
CASRNRDTNEKLFF	TRBJ1-4	TRBV5-4
CASSLGGEDNEQFF	TRBJ2-1	TRBV18
CASSIGTGTQETQYF	TRBJ2-5	TRBV7-3
CASSLGVSTGELFF	TRBJ2-2	TRBV5-6
CASSGQGNTEAFF	TRBJ1-1	TRBV6-1
CASSLSGQTYEQYF	TRBJ2-7	TRBV27
CASSDPVTVIYGYTF	TRBJ1-2	TRBV9
CSANRGTRQYF	TRBJ2-7	TRBV20-1
CASSWGPGRETQYF	TRBJ2-5	TRBV28
CASSYAGQRTSWHTF	TRBJ1-2	TRBV7-8
CASSLGRGHYEQYF	TRBJ2-7	TRBV11-3
CASSPTNAGETQYF	TRBJ2-5	TRBV7-2
CASSLSYQTGSRELFF	TRBJ2-2	TRBV28
CASSLDSSNTEAFF	TRBJ1-1	TRBV5-1
CASGFESTEAFF	TRBJ1-1	TRBV12-5
CASSSDRESTNEKLFF	TRBJ1-4	TRBV27
CASSSTTGDEEKLFF	TRBJ1-4	TRBV5-1
CATSRGLEANYEQYF	TRBJ2-7	TRBV15
CASSLGLARSYNEQFF	TRBJ2-1	TRBV7-6
CASSSSETQYF	TRBJ2-5	TRBV7-9
CASSFLGLAGGYYEQYF	TRBJ2-7	TRBV28
CASSFRPGTTNYGYTF	TRBJ1-2	TRBV28
CASSLRQTDTGELFF	TRBJ2-2	TRBV5-1
CASSQETGTGAYEQYF	TRBJ2-7	TRBV4-3